The clone carrying this TCR beta chain was counted between two and nine times. Antigen: not known. This sample was taken from a study of CD8 T cells in ankylosing spondylitis. For TCR beta, libraries came from quantitative 5'-RACE with molecular barcodes. TCRdb used MiXCR to reprocess the 5' RACE reads, holding one entry per CDR3 protein. Of some 30,000 distinct CDR3 sequences listed, 7.2% are singletons. General observations from the study: It was reported that disease-linked clones were significantly enriched in matched ankylosing spondylitis synovial fluid. Seven or eight highly homologous variants formed a TCR beta motif that appeared characteristic of ankylosing spondylitis blood.

The CDR3 is 15 amino acids. V dropped 1 base and J dropped 3 bases, with 13 bases sitting between them. Germline assignment: CDR1 SSHAT and CDR2 FNYEAQ (reference sequence). The V and J genes are TRBV7-7 and TRBJ2-7; D is tentatively TRBD1 or TRBD2 (5 bases each). The source of this sequence is a male donor with ankylosing spondylitis or in good health (not recorded which). Material for sequencing was blood, either unsorted or a sorted T cell fraction (not recorded which). The CDR3 region has the DNA TGTGCCAGCAGCTTAGGGGACGAGGGGAGCTACGAGCAGTACTTC. Protein product: CASSLGDEGSYEQYF.